The 18 T cell receptor beta chains presented below share a single source sample, sequenced in a study of CD8 T cells in ankylosing spondylitis. MiXCR was run by TCRdb on the 5' RACE reads, yielding one entry per CDR3 protein. The sample contains a few hundred thousand distinct CDR3 sequences, roughly 20% of which appear only once. Sequenced sample: blood, either unsorted or a sorted T cell fraction (not recorded which). Receptors originate from a female donor with ankylosing spondylitis or in good health (not recorded which).

The rearrangement links TRBV6-5 to TRBJ1-6; no reliable D call. The germline V gene has CDR1 MNHEY and CDR2 SVGAGI. Trimming left V 2 bases short and J 7 bases short, with 9 bases between. The CDR3 is made up of 14 amino acids. CDR3 bases: TGTGCCAGCAGTTACAATAGGGTCAATTCACCCCTCCACTTT. Translation: CASSYNRVNSPLHF.

The table lists this clonotype with a few counts. The chain has TRBV6-2 or TRBV6-3 and TRBJ2-7; D is undetermined. This CDR3 has 12 amino acids. CDR1 is MNHEY, CDR2 SVGEGT, per germline. The V end was cut by 6 bases, the J end by 5 bases, with 11 bases between. The CDR3 protein is CASSFIGDEQYF. The CDR3 nucleotides read TGTGCCAGCAGCTTCATTGGGGACGAGCAGTACTTC.

At least ten counts were recorded for this clonotype. This chain joins TRBV7-2 and TRBJ2-5; D is undetermined. The CDR3 spans 14 residues. The ends were cut back, 5 bases at V and 3 bases at J, with 13 bases in the middle. Germline V lookup: CDR1 SGHTA, CDR2 FQGNSA. The CDR3 region is CASSLERMKETQYF. The CDR3 region has the DNA TGTGCCAGCAGCCTCGAAAGGATGAAAGAGACCCAGTACTTC.

The CDR3 DNA reads as TGTGCCACCAGTGATGGCGGACAGGTCCGTGAGACCCAGTACTTC. Protein sequence: CATSDGGQVRETQYF. This rearrangement joins TRBV24-1 to TRBJ2-5, with 7 bases that match TRBD1. This CDR3 comprises 15 residues. Germline assignment: CDR1 KGHDR and CDR2 SFDVKD. After removal of 3 bases from V and 5 bases from J, the junction contained 8 bases not matched to a gene.

The chain couples TRBV7-8 to TRBJ2-7; 7 nucleotides line up with TRBD2. CDR3 length: 16 residues. Unmatched junction bases numbered 8, after V lost 3 bases and J lost 0 bases. Germline-derived CDR1 and CDR2 are SGHVS and FQNEAQ. The CDR3 sequence is CASSFRPAGSSYEQYF. CDR3 sequence (DNA): TGTGCCAGCAGCTTTCGTCCAGCGGGAAGCTCCTACGAGCAGTACTTC.

This clonotype turned up a few times. The V gene is TRBV18, the J gene TRBJ1-2; TRBD1 matches at 11 bases. The CDR3 sequence is 16 residues long. Looked up from germline, CDR1 is KGHSH and CDR2 is LQKENI. The V and J ends lost 5 bases and 1 base, in that order; junction bases with no gene match: 6. The CDR3 here is CASSRTGGERNYGYTF. In nucleotides, the CDR3 is TGTGCCAGCTCAAGGACAGGGGGCGAGCGTAACTATGGCTACACCTTC.

Ten or more counts support this clonotype. The gene calls are TRBV15 and TRBJ1-2; TRBD1 matches at 7 bases. Germline CDR1 LNHNV, CDR2 YYDKDF (reference sequence). The CDR3 has 18 amino acids. V trimming: 0 bases; J trimming: 8 bases; junction bases outside the gene matches: 18. This chain's CDR3 is CATSRDSGTEAGIYGYTF. As DNA, the CDR3 is TGTGCCACCAGCAGAGATTCCGGGACAGAAGCGGGGATTTACGGCTACACCTTC.

The rearrangement uses TRBV12-3 or TRBV12-4 and TRBJ2-3; the match to TRBD1 covers 12 bases. The CDR3 length is 15 residues. J gave up 5 bases and V 5 bases, and 5 bases lay outside the gene matches. Here the CDR3 DNA reads TGTGCCAGCAGTCTCGGGACAGGGGGCAAAGATACGCAGTATTTT. Protein sequence: CASSLGTGGKDTQYF.

The chain links TRBV3-1 to TRBJ2-7; 8 bases are shared with TRBD2. The germline gives CDR1 LGHDT, CDR2 YNNKEL (reference sequence). CDR3 length: 14 amino acids. With V trimmed by 4 bases and J by 0 bases, 2 bases remained unmatched. The CDR3 coding sequence is TGTGCCAGCAGCCGAGGGACTAGCTCCTACGAGCAGTACTTC. Translation gives CASSRGTSSYEQYF.

This clonotype has just a few counts. This chain uses TRBV12-3 or TRBV12-4 with TRBJ1-2; D ambiguous. Between the trimmed V and J ends, which lost 2 bases and 6 bases, there was a span of 16 bases. This CDR3 region has 15 residues. CDR3 DNA: TGTGCCAGCAGTTTAAGGACCAGAGGTCGGGATGGCTACACCTTC. Its protein is CASSLRTRGRDGYTF.

V is TRBV28 and J is TRBJ2-7, with a possible D match to TRBD1 (5 bases). The V and J ends lost 3 bases and 7 bases respectively, with 10 bases between them. CDR1 MDHEN and CDR2 SYDVKM come from the germline V gene. This CDR3 region has 12 residues. CDR3: CASSFWAGEQYF. The CDR3 DNA sequence: TGTGCCAGCAGTTTTTGGGCAGGGGAGCAGTACTTC.

This clonotype was observed a handful of times. The rearrangement uses TRBV12-3 or TRBV12-4 and TRBJ1-1; D unclear. With 5 bases removed from V and 7 bases from J, the gap between germline ends came to 14 bases. CDR3 length equals 13 residues. CDR3 DNA sequence: TGTGCCAGCAGTCTGTTCCGGCTCCGTGAAGCTTTCTTT. It is translated as CASSLFRLREAFF.

This clonotype was seen a few times. The CDR3, as DNA: TGTGCCAGCAGCCCAGGGTCAGGAAGGTCACCCCTCCACTTT. Translation: CASSPGSGRSPLHF. The rearrangement links TRBV6-1 to TRBJ1-6; tentative D call: TRBD1 (5 bases). V was shortened by 6 bases and J by 10 bases, with 16 bases between the two germline ends. From germline, CDR1 is MNHNS and CDR2 SASEGT. The CDR3 runs 14 residues.

This clonotype was found a few times. V gene TRBV20-1 combines with J gene TRBJ2-5; 11 bases align to TRBD1. There are 16 residues in the CDR3. V was pared by 0 bases and J by 1 base, with 4 bases of the junction left unmatched. Germline values: CDR1 DFQATT, CDR2 SNEGSKA (reference sequence). CDR3 loop: CSARDNGQGAQETQYF. The CDR3 DNA reads as TGCAGTGCTAGAGATAACGGACAGGGGGCCCAAGAGACCCAGTACTTC.

The chain links TRBV9 to TRBJ1-3, with a possible D match to TRBD1 (6 bases). Trimming shortened V by 4 bases and J by 0 bases, and 17 bases separated the two germline ends. The CDR3 has 17 amino acids. Germline lookup yields CDR1 SGDLS and CDR2 YYNGEE. The CDR3 spells CASSSDYRAFSGNTIYF. The CDR3 DNA is TGTGCCAGCAGCTCGGACTACAGGGCCTTCTCTGGAAACACCATATATTTT. Using reference TRBV9 and TRBJ1-3 for the parts outside the CDR3, the full variable domain is DSGVTQTPKHLITATGQRVTLRCSPRSGDLSVYWYQQSLDQGLQFLIQYYNGEERAKGNILERFSAQQFPDLHSELNLSSLELGDSALYFCASSSDYRAFSGNTIYFGEGSWLTVV.

The J gene is TRBJ1-3, the V gene TRBV20-1, with 7 bases fitting TRBD1. Germline V gene lookup returns CDR1 DFQATT and CDR2 SNEGSKA (reference sequence). The CDR3 is made up of 14 amino acids. J gave up 2 bases and V 1 base, and 2 bases lay outside the gene matches. In nucleotides, the CDR3 is TGCAGTGCTAGAGTTGGGACAGCTGGAAACACCATATATTTT. Translation: CSARVGTAGNTIYF.

This rearrangement joins TRBV7-2 to TRBJ1-1; D not resolved. Trimming took off 6 bases at V and 8 bases at J, with 16 bases between the two ends. The CDR3 spans 13 residues. The germline gives CDR1 SGHTA, CDR2 FQGNSA. In DNA form, the CDR3 reads TGTGCCAGCAGTCCCGGTCCCCAATGGGAAGCTTTCTTT. Amino acid sequence: CASSPGPQWEAFF.

This clonotype came up a few times. The chain combines TRBV20-1 with TRBJ2-3; 7 nucleotides line up with TRBD2. The V and J ends lost 6 bases and 2 bases, in that order; junction bases with no gene match: 8. Germline-derived CDR1 and CDR2 are DFQATT and SNEGSKA (reference sequence). The CDR3 length is 14 residues. CDR3 loop: CSAAGAPDTDTQYF. The CDR3 coding sequence is TGCAGTGCCGCGGGAGCCCCGGACACAGATACGCAGTATTTT.